This T cell receptor (beta chain) was captured by sequencing in a study of shared clonotypes between healthy human individuals. Study findings and constraints: Sequencing depth was expected to influence donor clonotype sharing.

Each donor was a Caucasian adult residing in Nashville, Tennessee. A note on this clone: Its target is not known.

Trimming removed 0 bases from V and 4 bases from J, with 5 bases in between. The CDR3 totals 12 residues. Germline CDR1 reads SGHRS; CDR2 reads YFSETQ. Genomic DNA of every subset was divided equally among multiple immunoSEQ plates. TCRdb's copy holds only in-frame clones and misses some; the assay was immunoSEQ multiplex PCR. The data contain some 450,000 clones, roughly three quarters of them seen just once; the ten biggest clones take up around 12%. This chain links TRBV5-1 with TRBJ2-7; D is unresolved. Input material: PBMCs. The clonotype was recovered from a woman between 40 and 50 years old in good health. Some clones in this sample may be carry-over from other donors' samples. The CDR3 loop is CASSLGVYEQYF. CDR3 sequence (DNA): TGCGCCAGCAGCTTGGGGGTTTACGAGCAGTACTTC.